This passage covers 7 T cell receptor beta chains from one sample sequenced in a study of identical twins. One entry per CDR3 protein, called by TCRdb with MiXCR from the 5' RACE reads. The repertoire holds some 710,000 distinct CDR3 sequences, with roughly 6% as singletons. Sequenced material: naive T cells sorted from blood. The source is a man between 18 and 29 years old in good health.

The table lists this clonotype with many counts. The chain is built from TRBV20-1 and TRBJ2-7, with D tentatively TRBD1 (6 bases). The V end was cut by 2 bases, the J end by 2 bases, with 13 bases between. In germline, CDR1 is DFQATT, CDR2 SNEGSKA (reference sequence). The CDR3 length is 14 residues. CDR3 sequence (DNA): TGCAGTGCTAGAAGGGACATTACTGCCTACGAGCAGTACTTC. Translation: CSARRDITAYEQYF.

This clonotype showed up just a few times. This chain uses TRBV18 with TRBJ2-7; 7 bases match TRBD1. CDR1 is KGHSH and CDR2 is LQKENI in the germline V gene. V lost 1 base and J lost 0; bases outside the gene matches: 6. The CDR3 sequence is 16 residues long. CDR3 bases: TGTGCCAGCTCACCACTGGGACAGATAGACTCCTACGAGCAGTACTTC. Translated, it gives CASSPLGQIDSYEQYF.

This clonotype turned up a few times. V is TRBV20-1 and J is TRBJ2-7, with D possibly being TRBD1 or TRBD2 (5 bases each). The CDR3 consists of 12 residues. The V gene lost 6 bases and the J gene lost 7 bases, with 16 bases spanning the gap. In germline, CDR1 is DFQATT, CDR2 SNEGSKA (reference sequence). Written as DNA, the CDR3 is TGCAGTGCAAACGCCGGGGCCGGTGAGCAGTACGTC. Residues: CSANAGAGEQYV.

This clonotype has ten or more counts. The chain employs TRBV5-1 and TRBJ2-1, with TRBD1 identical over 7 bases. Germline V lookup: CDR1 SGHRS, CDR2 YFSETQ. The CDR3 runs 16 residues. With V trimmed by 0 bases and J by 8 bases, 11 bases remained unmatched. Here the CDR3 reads CASSLAGLGGPDEQFF. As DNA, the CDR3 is TGCGCCAGCAGCTTGGCCGGGCTAGGGGGCCCCGATGAGCAGTTCTTC.

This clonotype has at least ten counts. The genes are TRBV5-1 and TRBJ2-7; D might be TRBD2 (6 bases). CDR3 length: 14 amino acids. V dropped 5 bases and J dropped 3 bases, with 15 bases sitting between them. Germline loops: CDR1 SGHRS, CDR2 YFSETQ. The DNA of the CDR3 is TGCGCCAGCAGGGGTGGGGGGAGACTCTACGAGCAGTACTTC. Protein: CASRGGGRLYEQYF.

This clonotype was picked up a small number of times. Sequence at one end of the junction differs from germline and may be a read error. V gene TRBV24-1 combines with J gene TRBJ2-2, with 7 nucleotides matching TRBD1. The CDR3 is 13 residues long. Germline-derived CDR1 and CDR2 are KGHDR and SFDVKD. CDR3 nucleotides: TGTGCCGCCAGGACAGGGAACACCGGGGAGCTGTTTTTT. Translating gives CAARTGNTGELFF.

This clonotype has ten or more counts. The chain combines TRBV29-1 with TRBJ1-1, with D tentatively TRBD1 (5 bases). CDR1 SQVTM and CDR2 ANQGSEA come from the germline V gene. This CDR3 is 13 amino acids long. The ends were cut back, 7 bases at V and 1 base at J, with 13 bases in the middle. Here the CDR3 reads CSASNQGNTEAFF. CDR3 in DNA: TGCAGCGCCTCCAATCAGGGGAACACTGAAGCTTTCTTT.